This TCR beta chain was found in a study of identical twins. Study outcomes and limitations: Conclusions rested on cross-sectional statistics rather than following the same donors.

Many counts were recorded for this clonotype. Its antigen is undetermined. TCRdb recomputed calls from the 5' RACE reads with MiXCR, one row per CDR3 protein. This sample has about 570,000 distinct CDR3 sequences, with roughly 9.9% found just once. The CDR3 is 14 residues long. V was pared by 1 base and J by 6 bases, with 6 bases of the junction left unmatched. Germline CDR1 is DFQATT and CDR2 is SNEGSKA (reference sequence). These sequences were also reported in another study, on yellow fever vaccine responses in identical twins.

The sequence was obtained from a woman aged 18-30 years in good health. Sequences were obtained from PBMCs. The genes are TRBV20-1 and TRBJ1-5; 7 nucleotides align to TRBD1. The CDR3 loop is CSARATTGTQPQHF. The CDR3 coding sequence is TGCAGTGCTAGAGCTACGACAGGGACTCAGCCCCAGCATTTT.